The source of this T cell receptor (beta chain) is a study of blood T cell repertoires in COVID-19. The protocol was immunoSEQ multiplex PCR, while the TCRdb copy is restricted to in-frame clones and leaves out a portion. Of approximately 210,000 clones in the sample, roughly 85% were seen once. The CDR3 contains 15 residues. Germline values: CDR1 PRHDT, CDR2 FYEKMQ (reference sequence). The junction had 4 bases not matched to a gene; V was cut back by 0 bases and J by 8 bases. The material sequenced was peripheral blood. This rearrangement joins TRBV13 to TRBJ1-6, with 7 positions matching TRBD1. This receptor was taken from a woman older than 75 with acute or convalescent COVID-19. The CDR3 bases are TGTGCCAGCAGCTTAGGACAGGGGTTGTATTCACCCCTCCACTTT. Translation: CASSLGQGLYSPLHF.